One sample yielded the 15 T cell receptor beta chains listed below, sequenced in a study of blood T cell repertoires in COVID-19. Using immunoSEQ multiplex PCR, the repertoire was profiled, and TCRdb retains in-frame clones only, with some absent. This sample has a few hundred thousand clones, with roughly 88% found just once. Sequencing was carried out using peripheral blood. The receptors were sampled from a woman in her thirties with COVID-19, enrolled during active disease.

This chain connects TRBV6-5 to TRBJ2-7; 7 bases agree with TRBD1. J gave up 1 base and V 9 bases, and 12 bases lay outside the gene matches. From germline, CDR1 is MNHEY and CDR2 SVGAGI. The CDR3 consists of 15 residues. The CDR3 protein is CASRKDREMSYEQYF. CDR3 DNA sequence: TGTGCCAGTCGAAAAGACAGGGAAATGTCCTACGAGCAGTACTTC.

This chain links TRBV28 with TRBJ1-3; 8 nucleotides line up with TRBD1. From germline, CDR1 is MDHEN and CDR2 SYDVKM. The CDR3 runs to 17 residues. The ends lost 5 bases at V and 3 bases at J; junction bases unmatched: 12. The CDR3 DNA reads TGTGCCAGCAGTCCCGGGACAGGCCCTTCGAATGGAAACACCATATATTTT. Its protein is CASSPGTGPSNGNTIYF.

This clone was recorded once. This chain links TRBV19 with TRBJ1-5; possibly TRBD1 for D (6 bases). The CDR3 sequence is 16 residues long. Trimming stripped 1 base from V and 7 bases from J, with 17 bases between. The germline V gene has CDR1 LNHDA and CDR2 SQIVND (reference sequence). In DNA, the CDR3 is TGTGCCAGTAGTATAGGCCGCAGGGGAGTTGGACAGCCCCAGCATTTT. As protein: CASSIGRRGVGQPQHF.

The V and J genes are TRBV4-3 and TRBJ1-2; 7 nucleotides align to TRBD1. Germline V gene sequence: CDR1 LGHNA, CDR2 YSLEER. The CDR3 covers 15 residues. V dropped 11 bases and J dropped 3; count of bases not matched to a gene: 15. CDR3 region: CASAPSHDRDYGYTF. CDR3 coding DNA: TGCGCCTCCGCCCCTTCACATGACAGGGACTATGGCTACACCTTC.

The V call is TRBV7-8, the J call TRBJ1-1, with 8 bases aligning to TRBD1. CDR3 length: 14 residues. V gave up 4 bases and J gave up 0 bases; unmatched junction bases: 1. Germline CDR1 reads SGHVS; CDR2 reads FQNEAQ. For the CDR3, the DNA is TGTGCCAGCAGCTGGACAGGGATGAACACTGAAGCTTTCTTT. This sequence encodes CASSWTGMNTEAFF.

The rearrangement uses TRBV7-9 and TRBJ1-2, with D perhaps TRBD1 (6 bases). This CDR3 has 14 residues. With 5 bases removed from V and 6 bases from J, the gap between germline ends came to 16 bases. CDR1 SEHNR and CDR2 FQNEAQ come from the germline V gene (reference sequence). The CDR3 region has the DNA TGTGCCAGCAGCCCCGTCGGGGGGCTCCATGGCTACACCTTC. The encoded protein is CASSPVGGLHGYTF.

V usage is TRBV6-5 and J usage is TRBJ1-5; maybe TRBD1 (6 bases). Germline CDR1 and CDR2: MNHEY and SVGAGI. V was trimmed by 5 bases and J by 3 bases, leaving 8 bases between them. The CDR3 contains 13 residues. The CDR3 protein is CASSTGHNQPQHF. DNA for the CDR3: TGTGCCAGCAGTACAGGGCACAATCAGCCCCAGCATTTT.

CDR3 sequence (DNA): TGTGCCAGCAGTTTCGACACTGAAGCTTTCTTT. As protein: CASSFDTEAFF. The chain has TRBV12-3 or TRBV12-4 and TRBJ1-1; D not certain. V was cut by 3 bases and J by 3 bases, with 2 bases left in between. The CDR3 totals 11 residues.

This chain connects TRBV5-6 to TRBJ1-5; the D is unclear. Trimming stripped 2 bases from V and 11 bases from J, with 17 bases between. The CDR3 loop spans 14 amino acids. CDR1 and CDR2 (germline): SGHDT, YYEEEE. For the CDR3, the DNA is TGTGCCAGCAGCTTTGGATCCTCCCAACAGACCCAGCATTTT. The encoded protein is CASSFGSSQQTQHF.

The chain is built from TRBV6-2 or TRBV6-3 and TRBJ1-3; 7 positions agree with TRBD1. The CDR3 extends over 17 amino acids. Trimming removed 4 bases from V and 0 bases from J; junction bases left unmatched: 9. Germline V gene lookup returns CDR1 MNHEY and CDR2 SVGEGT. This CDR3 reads CASSFSTGFHSGNTIYF. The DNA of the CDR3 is TGTGCCAGCAGTTTCTCGACAGGGTTCCACTCTGGAAACACCATATATTTT.

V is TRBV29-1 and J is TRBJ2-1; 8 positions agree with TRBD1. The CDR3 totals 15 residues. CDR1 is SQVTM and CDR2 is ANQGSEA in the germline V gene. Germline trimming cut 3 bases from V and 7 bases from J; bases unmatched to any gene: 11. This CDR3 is CSVETYRGFGNEQFF. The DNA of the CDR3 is TGCAGCGTTGAGACGTACAGGGGGTTTGGGAATGAGCAGTTCTTC.

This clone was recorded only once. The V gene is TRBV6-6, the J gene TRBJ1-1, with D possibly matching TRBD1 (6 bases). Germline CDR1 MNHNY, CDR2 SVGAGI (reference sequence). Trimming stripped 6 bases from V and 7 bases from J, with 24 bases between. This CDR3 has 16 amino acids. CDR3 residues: CASREDSSKGRGEAFF. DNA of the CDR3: TGTGCCAGCAGAGAGGACAGCTCCAAGGGAAGGGGTGAAGCTTTCTTT.

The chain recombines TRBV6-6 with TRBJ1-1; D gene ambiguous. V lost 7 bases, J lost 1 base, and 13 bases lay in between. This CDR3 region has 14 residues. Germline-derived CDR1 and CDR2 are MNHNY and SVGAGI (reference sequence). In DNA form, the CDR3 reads TGTGCCAGCACCCATCACCGGAGGAACACTGAAGCTTTCTTT. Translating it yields CASTHHRRNTEAFF.

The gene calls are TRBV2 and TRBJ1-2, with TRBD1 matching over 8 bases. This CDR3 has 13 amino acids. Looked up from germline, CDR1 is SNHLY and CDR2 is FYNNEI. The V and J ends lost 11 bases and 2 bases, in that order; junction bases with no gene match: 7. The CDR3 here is CAGTRDRNYGYTF. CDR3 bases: TGTGCCGGGACCCGGGACAGGAACTATGGCTACACCTTC. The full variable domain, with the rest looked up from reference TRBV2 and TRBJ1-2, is EPEVTQTPSHQVTQMGQEVILRCVPISNHLYFYWYRQILGQKVEFLVSFYNNEISEKSEIFDDQFSVERPDGSNFTLKIRSTKLEDSAMYFCAGTRDRNYGYTFGSGTRLTVV.

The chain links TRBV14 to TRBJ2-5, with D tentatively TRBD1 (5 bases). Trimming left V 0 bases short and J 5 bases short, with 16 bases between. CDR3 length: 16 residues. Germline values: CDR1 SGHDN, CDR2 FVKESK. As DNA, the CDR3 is TGTGCCAGCAGCCAAGATCGAACAGGTTATTGGGAGACCCAGTACTTC. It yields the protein CASSQDRTGYWETQYF.